This TCR beta chain was recovered during a study of blood T cell repertoires in COVID-19. Study as a whole: Sites across the United States, Italy and Spain contributed samples from acute and convalescent COVID-19. PBMCs, B-cell-depleted T cells, or T cells were the source of the cDNA or gDNA that made up the material.

The CDR3 spans 12 residues. The ends were cut back, 4 bases at V and 7 bases at J, with 10 bases in the middle. Germline V gene lookup returns CDR1 KGHSH and CDR2 LQKENI. The authors' processing: Reference gene primer amplification gave estimated nucleated cell counts. Sequencing used immunoSEQ multiplex PCR; TCRdb keeps in-frame clones, though not all of them. The D gene and trimming were derived from the DNA, and the V and J assignments and clone size from that table. Among 150,000 to 200,000 clones listed, around 89% were seen once. The sequencing input was peripheral blood. This sequence originates from a human donor in a cohort sampled during active COVID-19. The chain couples TRBV18 to TRBJ1-1; D is uncertain. The CDR3 sequence: CASSLLVGEAFF. CDR3 DNA sequence: TGTGCCAGCTCACTTTTAGTTGGTGAAGCTTTCTTT. The variable domain in full, completed from reference TRBV18 and TRBJ1-1, reads NAGVMQNPRHLVRRRGQEARLRCSPMKGHSHVYWYRQLPEEGLKFMVYLQKENIIDESGMPKERFSAEFPKEGPSILRIQQVVRGDSAAYFCASSLLVGEAFFGQGTRLTVV.